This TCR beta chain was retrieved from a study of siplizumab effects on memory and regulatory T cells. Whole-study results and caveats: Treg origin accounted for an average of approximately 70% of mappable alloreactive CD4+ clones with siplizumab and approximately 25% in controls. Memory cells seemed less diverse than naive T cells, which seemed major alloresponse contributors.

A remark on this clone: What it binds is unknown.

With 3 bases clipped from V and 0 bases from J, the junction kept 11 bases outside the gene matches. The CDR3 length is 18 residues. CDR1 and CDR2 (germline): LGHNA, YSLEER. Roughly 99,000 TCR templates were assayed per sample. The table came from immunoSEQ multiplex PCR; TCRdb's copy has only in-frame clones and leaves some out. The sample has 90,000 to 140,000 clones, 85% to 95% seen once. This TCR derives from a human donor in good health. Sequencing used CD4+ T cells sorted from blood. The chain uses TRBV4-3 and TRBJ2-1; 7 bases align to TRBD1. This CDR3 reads CASSHTGADRSSYNEQFF. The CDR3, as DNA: TGCGCCAGCAGCCATACAGGGGCAGACCGGAGCTCCTACAATGAGCAGTTCTTC.